This T cell receptor (beta chain) was profiled in a study of monozygotic twins with inflammatory bowel disease. Using the 5' RACE reads, TCRdb records one entry per CDR3 protein without DNA. Recorded for this sample: about 380,000 distinct CDR3 sequences. The germline gives CDR1 LGHNA, CDR2 YNFKEQ. The CDR3 contains 16 residues. The chain recombines TRBV4-2 with TRBJ2-5; the TCRdb D gene call, TRBD2, has no DNA to confirm it. The sequence was collected from a human donor with ulcerative colitis or Crohn's disease, or a healthy co-twin of an affected twin (not recorded which). Sequencing input: blood. The CDR3 reads CASSQDPAGRQETQYF.